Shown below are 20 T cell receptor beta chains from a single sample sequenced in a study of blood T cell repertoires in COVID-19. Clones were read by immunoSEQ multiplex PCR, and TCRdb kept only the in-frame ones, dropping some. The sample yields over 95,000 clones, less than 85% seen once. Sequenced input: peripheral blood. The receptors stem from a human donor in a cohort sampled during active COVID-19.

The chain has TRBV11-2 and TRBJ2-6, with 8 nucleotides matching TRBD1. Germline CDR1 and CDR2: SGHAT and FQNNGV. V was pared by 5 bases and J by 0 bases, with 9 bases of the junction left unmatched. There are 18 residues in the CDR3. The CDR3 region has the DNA TGTGCCAGCAGCACCCGACAGGGGAGGCGCTCTGGGGCCAACGTCCTGACTTTC. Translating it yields CASSTRQGRRSGANVLTF.

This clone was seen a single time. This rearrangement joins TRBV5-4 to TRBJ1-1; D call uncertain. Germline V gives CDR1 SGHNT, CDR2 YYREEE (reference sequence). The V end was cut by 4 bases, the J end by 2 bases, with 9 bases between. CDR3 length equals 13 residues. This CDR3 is CASSPTPNTEAFF. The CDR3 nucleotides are TGTGCCAGCAGCCCCACACCTAACACTGAAGCTTTCTTT.

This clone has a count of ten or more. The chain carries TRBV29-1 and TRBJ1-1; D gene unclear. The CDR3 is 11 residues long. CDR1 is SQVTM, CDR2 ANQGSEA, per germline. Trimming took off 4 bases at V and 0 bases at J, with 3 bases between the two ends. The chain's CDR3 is CSVVMNTEAFF. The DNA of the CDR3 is TGCAGCGTTGTCATGAACACTGAAGCTTTCTTT.

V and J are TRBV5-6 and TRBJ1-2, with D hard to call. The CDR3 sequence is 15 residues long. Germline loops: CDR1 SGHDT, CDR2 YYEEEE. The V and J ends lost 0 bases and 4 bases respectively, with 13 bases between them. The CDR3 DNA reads TGTGCCAGCAGCTTGGTCTCTGGGAGGAGCTATGGCTACACCTTC. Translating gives CASSLVSGRSYGYTF.

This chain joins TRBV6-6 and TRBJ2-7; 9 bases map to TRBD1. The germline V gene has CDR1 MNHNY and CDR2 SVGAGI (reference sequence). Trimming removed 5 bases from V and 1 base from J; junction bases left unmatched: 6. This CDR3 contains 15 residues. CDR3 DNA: TGTGCCAGCAGTACTCCCGGGACAGGGTCCTACGAGCAGTACTTC. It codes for CASSTPGTGSYEQYF.

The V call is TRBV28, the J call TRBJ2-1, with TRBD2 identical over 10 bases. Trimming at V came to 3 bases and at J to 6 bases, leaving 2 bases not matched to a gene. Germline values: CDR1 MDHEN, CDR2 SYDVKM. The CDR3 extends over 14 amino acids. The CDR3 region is CASSFLAGGNEQFF. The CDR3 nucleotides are TGTGCCAGCAGTTTCTTAGCGGGGGGCAATGAGCAGTTCTTC.

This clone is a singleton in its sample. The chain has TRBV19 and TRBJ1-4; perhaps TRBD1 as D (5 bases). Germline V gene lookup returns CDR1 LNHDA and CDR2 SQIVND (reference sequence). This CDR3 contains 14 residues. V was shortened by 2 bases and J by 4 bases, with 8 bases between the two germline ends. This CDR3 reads CASSIPGHNEKLFF. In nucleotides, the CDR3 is TGTGCCAGTAGTATACCAGGGCATAATGAAAAACTGTTTTTT.

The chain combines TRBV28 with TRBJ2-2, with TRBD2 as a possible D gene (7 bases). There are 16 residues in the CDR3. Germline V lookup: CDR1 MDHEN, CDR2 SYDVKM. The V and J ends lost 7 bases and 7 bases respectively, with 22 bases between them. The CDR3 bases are TGTGCCAGCACCCCCCCAAGCCGGGGGGCCGACGGGGAGCTGTTTTTT. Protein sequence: CASTPPSRGADGELFF.

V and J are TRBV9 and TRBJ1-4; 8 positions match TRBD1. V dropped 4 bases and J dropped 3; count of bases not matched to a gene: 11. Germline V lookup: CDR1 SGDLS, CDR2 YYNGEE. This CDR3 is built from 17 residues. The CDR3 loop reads CASSPNDRGRANEKLFF. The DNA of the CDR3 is TGTGCCAGCAGCCCGAACGACAGGGGACGAGCTAATGAAAAACTGTTTTTT.

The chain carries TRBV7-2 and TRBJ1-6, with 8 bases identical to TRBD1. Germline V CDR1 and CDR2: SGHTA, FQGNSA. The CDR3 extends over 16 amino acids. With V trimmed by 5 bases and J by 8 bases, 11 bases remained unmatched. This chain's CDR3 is CASSPTDRASYSPLHF. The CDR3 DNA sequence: TGTGCCAGCAGCCCAACGGACAGGGCCTCTTATTCACCCCTCCACTTT.

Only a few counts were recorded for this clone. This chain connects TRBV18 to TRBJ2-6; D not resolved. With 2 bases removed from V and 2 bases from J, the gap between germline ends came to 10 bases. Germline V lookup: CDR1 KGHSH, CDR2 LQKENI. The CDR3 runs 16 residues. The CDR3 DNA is TGTGCCAGCTCACCAGTGGGCGTTGCTGGGGCCAACGTCCTGACTTTC. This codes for CASSPVGVAGANVLTF.

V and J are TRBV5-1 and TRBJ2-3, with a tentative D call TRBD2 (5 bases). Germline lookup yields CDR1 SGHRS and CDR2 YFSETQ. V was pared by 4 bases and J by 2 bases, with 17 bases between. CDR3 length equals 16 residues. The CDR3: CASSPGENRITDTQYF. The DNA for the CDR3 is TGCGCCAGCAGCCCCGGGGAGAATCGTATCACAGATACGCAGTATTTT.

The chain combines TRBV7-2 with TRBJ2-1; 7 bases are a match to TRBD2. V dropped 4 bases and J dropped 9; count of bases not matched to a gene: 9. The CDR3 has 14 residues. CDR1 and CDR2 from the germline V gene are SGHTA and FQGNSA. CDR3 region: CASSSDRGVGEQFF. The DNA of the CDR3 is TGTGCCAGCAGCTCCGATCGGGGGGTCGGTGAGCAGTTCTTC.

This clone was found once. The CDR3 region is CASSLSRVHEQYF. The CDR3 DNA is TGTGCCAGCAGTTTATCTAGAGTTCACGAGCAGTACTTC. V gene TRBV27 combines with J gene TRBJ2-7; D is undetermined. V was trimmed by 0 bases and J by 5 bases, leaving 8 bases between them. Germline loops: CDR1 MNHEY, CDR2 SMNVEV (reference sequence). The CDR3 loop spans 13 amino acids.

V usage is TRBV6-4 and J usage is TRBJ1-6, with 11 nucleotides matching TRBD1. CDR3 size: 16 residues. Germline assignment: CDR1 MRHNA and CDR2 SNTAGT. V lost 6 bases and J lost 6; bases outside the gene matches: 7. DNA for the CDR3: TGTGCCAGCAGGGGCACCGGGACAGGGGGTAATTCACCCCTCCACTTT. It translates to CASRGTGTGGNSPLHF.

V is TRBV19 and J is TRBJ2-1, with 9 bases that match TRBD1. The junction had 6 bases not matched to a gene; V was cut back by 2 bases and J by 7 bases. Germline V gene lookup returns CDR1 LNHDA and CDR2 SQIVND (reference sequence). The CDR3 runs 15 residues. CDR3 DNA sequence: TGTGCCAGTAGTATAAAACGGGACAGGGCGAATGAGCAGTTCTTC. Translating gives CASSIKRDRANEQFF.

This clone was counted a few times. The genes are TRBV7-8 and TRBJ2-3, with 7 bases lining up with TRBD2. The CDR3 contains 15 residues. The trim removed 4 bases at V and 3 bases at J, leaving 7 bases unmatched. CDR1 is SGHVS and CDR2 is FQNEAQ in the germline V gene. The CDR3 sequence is CASSSSGRGTDTQYF. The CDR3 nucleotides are TGTGCCAGCAGCTCCTCTGGGCGGGGGACAGATACGCAGTATTTT.

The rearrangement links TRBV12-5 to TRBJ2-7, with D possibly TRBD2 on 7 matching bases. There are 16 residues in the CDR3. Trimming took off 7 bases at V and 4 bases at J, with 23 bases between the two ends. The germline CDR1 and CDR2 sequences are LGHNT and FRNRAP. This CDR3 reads CASALSSGGLTYEQYF. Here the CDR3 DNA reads TGTGCTAGTGCCCTTTCTTCCGGGGGGCTAACGTACGAGCAGTACTTC. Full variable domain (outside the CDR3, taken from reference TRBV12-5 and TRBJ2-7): DARVTQTPRHKVTEMGQEVTMRCQPILGHNTVFWYRQTMMQGLELLAYFRNRAPLDDSGMPKDRFSAEMPDATLATLKIQPSEPRDSAVYFCASALSSGGLTYEQYFGPGTRLTVT.

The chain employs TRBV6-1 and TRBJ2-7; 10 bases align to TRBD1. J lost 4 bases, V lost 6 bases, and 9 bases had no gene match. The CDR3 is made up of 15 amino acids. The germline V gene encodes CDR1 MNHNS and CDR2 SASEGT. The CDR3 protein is CASRSPGTGVYEQYF. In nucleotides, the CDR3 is TGTGCCAGCAGATCACCCGGGACAGGGGTTTACGAGCAGTACTTC.

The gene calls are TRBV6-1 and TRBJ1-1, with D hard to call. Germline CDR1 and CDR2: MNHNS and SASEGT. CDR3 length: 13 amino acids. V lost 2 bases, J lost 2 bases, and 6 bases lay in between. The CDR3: CASSELLNTEAFF. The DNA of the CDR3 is TGTGCCAGCAGTGAACTACTAAACACTGAAGCTTTCTTT.